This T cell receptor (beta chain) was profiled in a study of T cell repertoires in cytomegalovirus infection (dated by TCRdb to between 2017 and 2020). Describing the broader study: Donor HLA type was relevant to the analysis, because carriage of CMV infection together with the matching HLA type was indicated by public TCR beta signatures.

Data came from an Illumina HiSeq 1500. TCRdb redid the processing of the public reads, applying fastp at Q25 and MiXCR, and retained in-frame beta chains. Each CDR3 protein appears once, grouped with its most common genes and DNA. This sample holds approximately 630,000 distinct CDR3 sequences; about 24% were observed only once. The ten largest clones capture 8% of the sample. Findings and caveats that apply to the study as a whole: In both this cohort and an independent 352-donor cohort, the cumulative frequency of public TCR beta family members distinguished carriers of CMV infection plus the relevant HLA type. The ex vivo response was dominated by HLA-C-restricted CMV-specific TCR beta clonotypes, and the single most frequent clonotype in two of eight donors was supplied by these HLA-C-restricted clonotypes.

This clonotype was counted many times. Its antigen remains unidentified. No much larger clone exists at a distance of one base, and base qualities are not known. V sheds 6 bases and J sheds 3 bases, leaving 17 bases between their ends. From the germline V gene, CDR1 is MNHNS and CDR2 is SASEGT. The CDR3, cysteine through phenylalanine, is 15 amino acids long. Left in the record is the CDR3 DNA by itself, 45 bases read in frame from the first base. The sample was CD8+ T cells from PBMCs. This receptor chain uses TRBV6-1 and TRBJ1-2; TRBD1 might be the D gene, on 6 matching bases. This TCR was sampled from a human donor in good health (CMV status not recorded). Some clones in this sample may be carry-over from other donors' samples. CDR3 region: CASRNTLTGDYGYTF. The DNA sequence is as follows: TGTGCCAGCAGGAACACCTTGACAGGAGACTATGGCTACACCTTC.